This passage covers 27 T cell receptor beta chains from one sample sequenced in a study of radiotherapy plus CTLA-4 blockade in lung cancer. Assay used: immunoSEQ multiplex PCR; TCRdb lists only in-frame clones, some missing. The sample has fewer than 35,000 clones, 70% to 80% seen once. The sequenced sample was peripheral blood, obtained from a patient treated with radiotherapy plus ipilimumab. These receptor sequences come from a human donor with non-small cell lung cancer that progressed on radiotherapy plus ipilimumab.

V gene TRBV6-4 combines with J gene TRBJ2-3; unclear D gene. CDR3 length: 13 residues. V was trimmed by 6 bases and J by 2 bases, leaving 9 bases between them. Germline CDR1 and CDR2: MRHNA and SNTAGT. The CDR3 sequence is CASRGSLTDTQYF. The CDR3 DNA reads TGTGCCAGCAGGGGCTCCCTCACAGATACGCAGTATTTT.

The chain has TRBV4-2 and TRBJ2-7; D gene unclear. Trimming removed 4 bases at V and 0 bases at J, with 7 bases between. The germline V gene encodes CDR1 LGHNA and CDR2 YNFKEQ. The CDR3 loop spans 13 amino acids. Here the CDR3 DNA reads TGTGCCAGCAGCCGAAGCGACTCCTACGAGCAGTACTTC. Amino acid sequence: CASSRSDSYEQYF.

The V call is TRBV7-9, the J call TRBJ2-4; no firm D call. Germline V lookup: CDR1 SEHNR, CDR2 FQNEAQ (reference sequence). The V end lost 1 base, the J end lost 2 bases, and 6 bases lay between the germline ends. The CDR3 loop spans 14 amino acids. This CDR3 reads CASSLVEPKNIQYF. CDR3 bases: TGTGCCAGCAGCTTAGTTGAACCCAAAAACATTCAGTACTTC.

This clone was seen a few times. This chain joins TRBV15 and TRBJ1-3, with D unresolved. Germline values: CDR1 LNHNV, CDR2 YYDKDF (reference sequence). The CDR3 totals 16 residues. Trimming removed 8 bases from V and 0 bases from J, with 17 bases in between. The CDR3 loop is CATGEGSSFSGNTIYF. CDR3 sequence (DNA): TGTGCCACCGGGGAAGGGAGCTCCTTCTCTGGAAACACCATATATTTT.

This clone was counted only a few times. The CDR3, as DNA: TGTGCCAGCAGCTTAGCGATGGACTACGAGCAGTACTTC. Protein: CASSLAMDYEQYF. This chain connects TRBV7-9 to TRBJ2-7; D unclear. CDR1 SEHNR and CDR2 FQNEAQ come from the germline V gene (reference sequence). The CDR3 is 13 amino acids. Trimming removed 0 bases from V and 3 bases from J, with 6 bases in between.

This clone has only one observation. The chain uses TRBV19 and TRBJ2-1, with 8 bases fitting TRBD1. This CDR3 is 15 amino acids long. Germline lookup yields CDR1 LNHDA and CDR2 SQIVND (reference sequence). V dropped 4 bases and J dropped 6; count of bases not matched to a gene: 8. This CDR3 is CASSKTDRVSNEQFF. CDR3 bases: TGTGCCAGTAGTAAAACGGACAGGGTGTCCAATGAGCAGTTCTTC.

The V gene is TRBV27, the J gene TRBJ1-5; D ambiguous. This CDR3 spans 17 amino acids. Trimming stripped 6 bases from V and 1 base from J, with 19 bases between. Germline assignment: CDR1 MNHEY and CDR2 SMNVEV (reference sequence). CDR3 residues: CASRSLSGGRSNQPQHF. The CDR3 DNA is TGTGCCAGCAGGTCCTTGTCTGGAGGCCGGAGCAATCAGCCCCAGCATTTT.

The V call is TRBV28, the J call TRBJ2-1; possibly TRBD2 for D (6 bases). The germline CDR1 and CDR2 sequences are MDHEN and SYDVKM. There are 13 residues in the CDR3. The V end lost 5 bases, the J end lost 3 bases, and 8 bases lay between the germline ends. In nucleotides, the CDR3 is TGTGCCAGCAGTCCGGGGGTCTACAATGAGCAGTTCTTC. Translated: CASSPGVYNEQFF.

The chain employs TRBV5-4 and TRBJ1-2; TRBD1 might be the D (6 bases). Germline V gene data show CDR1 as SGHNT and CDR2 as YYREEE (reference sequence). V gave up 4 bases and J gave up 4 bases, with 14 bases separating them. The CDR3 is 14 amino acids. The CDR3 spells CASSQAGAGYGYTF. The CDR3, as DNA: TGTGCCAGCAGCCAGGCGGGGGCGGGCTATGGCTACACCTTC.

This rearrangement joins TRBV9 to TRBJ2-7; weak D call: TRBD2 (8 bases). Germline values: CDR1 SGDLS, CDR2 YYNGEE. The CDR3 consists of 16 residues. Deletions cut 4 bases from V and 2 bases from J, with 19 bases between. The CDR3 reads CASSPSGGGVPYEQYF. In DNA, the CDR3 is TGTGCCAGCAGCCCATCGGGAGGGGGCGTCCCCTACGAGCAGTACTTC.

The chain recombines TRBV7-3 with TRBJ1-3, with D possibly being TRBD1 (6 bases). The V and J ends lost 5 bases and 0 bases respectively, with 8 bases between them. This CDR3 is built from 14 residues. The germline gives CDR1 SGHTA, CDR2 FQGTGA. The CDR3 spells CASSPQGSGNTIYF. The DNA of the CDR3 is TGTGCCAGCAGCCCACAGGGCTCTGGAAACACCATATATTTT.

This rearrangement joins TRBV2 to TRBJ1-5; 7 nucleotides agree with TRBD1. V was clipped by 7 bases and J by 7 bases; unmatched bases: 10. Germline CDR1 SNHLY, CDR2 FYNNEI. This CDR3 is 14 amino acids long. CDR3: CASTIDRVGQPQHF. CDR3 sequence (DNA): TGTGCCAGCACCATCGACAGGGTCGGCCAGCCCCAGCATTTT.

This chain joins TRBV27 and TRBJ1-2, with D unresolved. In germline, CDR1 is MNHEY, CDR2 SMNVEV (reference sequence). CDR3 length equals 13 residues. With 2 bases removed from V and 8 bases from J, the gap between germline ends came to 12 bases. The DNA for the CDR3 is TGTGCCAGCAGTTTAAGTCCCGGAAGGGGCTACACCTTC. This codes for CASSLSPGRGYTF.

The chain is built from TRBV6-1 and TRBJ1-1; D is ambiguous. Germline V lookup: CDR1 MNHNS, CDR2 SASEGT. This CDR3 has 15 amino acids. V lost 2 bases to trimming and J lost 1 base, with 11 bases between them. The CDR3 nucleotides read TGTGCCAGCAGTGAAAGCCCTGTTCCGAACACTGAAGCTTTCTTT. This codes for CASSESPVPNTEAFF.

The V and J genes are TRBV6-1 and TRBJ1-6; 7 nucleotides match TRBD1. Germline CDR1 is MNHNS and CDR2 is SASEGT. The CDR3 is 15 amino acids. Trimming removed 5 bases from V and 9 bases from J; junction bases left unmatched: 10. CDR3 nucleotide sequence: TGTGCCAGCAGTAACTGGGACAGCCTGTTTTCACCCCTCCACTTT. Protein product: CASSNWDSLFSPLHF.

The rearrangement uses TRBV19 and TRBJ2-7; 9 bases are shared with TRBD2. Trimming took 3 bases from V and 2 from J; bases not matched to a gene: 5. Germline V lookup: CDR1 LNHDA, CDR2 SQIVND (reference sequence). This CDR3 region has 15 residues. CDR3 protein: CASSIASGMTYEQYF. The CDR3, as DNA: TGTGCCAGTAGTATCGCTAGCGGGATGACCTACGAGCAGTACTTC. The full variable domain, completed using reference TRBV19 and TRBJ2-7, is DGGITQSPKYLFRKEGQNVTLSCEQNLNHDAMYWYRQDPGQGLRLIYYSQIVNDFQKGDIAEGYSVSREKKESFPLTVTSAQKNPTAFYLCASSIASGMTYEQYFGPGTRLTVT.

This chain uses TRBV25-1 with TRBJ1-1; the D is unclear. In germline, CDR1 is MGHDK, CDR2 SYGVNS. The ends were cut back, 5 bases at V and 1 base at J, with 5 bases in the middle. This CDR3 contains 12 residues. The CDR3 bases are TGTGCCAGCAGTTGGACGAACACTGAAGCTTTCTTT. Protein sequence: CASSWTNTEAFF.

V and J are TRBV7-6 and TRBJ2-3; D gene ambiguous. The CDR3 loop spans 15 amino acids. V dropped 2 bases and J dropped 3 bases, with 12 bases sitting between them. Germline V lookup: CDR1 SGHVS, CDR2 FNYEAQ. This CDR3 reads CASSLWAEGTDTQYF. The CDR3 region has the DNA TGTGCCAGCAGCTTATGGGCAGAAGGAACAGATACGCAGTATTTT.

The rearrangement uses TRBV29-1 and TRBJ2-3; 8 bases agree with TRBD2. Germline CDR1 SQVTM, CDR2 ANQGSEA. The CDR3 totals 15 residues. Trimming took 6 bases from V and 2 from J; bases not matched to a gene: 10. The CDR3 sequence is CSVPSGSGITDTQYF. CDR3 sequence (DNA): TGCAGCGTCCCGTCGGGTAGCGGGATCACAGATACGCAGTATTTT.

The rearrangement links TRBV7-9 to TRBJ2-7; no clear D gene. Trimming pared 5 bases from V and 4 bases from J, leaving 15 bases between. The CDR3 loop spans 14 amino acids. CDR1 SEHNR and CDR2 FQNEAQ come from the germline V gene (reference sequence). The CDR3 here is CASSQTTNVYEQYF. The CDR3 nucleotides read TGTGCCAGCAGCCAGACAACGAACGTGTACGAGCAGTACTTC.

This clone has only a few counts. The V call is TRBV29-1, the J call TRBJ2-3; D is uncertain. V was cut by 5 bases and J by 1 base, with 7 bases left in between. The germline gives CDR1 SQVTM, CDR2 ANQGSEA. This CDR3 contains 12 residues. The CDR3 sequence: CSVRTGTDTQYF. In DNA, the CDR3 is TGCAGCGTTAGAACAGGCACAGATACGCAGTATTTT.

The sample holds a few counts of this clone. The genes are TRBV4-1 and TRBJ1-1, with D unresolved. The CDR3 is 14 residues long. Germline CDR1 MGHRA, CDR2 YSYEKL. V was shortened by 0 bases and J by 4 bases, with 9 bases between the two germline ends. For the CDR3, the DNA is TGCGCCAGCAGCCAAGATACCGGGGTCACTGAAGCTTTCTTT. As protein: CASSQDTGVTEAFF.

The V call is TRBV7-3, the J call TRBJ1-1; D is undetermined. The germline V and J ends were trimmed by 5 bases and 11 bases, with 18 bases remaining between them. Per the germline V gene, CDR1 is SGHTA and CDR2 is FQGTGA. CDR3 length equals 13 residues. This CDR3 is CASSLAAGQTAFF. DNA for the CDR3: TGTGCCAGCAGCCTTGCGGCGGGTCAGACGGCTTTCTTT.

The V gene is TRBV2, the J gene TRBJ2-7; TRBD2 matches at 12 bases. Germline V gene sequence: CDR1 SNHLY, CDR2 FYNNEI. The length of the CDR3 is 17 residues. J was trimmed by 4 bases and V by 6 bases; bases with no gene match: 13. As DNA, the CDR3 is TGTGCCAGCAGCCCATTCTTGACTAGCGGGGGCACATACGAGCAGTACTTC. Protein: CASSPFLTSGGTYEQYF.

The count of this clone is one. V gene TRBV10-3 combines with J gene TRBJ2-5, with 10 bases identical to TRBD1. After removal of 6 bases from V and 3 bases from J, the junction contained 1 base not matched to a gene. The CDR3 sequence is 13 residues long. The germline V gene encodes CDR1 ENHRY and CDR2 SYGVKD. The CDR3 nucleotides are TGTGCCATCAGAGGGACAGGGGAAGAGACCCAGTACTTC. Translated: CAIRGTGEETQYF.

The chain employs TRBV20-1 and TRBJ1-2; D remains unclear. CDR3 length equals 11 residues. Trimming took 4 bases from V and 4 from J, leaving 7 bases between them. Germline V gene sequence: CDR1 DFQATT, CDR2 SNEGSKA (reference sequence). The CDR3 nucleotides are TGCAGTGCTACTACTGTCTATGGCTACACCTTC. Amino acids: CSATTVYGYTF.

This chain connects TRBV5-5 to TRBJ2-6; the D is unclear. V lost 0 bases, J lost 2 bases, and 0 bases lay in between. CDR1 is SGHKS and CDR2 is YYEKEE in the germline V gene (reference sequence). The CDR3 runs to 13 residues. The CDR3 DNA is TGTGCCAGCAGCTTGGCTGGGGCCAACGTCCTGACTTTC. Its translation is CASSLAGANVLTF.